This T cell receptor beta chain derives from a study of T cells in localized non-small cell lung cancer. The study's findings and limits: Sequencing covered just one tumor region, so heterogeneity cannot be ruled out. Uninvolved adjacent lung, not tumor, had the highest T cell clonality.

Germline V lookup: CDR1 SGDLS, CDR2 YYNGEE. CDR3 length: 14 amino acids. The V end lost 6 bases, the J end lost 0 bases, and 10 bases lay between the germline ends. Profiling relied on immunoSEQ multiplex PCR, and the TCRdb table lists in-frame clones only, not all of them. The repertoire holds about 23,000 clones, with about 87% as singletons. With regard to this clone: Antigen specificity is unknown.

The origin of this receptor is a woman aged 40-69 years with stage III lung adenocarcinoma. Sequences were derived from peripheral blood mononuclear cells, sampled before any cancer treatment. This chain uses TRBV9 with TRBJ1-3; D is ambiguous. In DNA, the CDR3 is TGTGCCAGCACCCCCGAGGGCTCTGGAAACACCATATATTTT. Its protein is CASTPEGSGNTIYF.